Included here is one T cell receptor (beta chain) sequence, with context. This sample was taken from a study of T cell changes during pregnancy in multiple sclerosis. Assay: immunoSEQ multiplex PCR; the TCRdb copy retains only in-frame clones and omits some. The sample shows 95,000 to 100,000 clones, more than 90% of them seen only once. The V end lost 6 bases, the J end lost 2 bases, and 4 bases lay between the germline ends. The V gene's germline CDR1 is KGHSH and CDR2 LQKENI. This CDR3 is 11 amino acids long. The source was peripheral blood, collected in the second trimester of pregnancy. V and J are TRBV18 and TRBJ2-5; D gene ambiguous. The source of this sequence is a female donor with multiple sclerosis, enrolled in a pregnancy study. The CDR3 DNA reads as TGTGCCAGCTCCACTCAAGAGACCCAGTACTTC. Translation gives CASSTQETQYF.